These 24 T cell receptor beta chains were all obtained from the same sample, sequenced in a study of cytomegalovirus exposure and HLA in healthy donors. The PCR had 60 Vbeta and 13 Jbeta primers. Sequenced by immunoSEQ multiplex PCR; TCRdb stores in-frame clones only, minus some. The data show some 130,000 clones, roughly 70% seen once. Sequenced input: PBMCs. Every receptor here comes from a man aged 35-49 years in good health and CMV-seronegative.

The chain has TRBV5-6 and TRBJ1-2, with 7 bases that match TRBD1. The V and J ends lost 5 bases and 8 bases, in that order; junction bases with no gene match: 9. The germline CDR1 and CDR2 sequences are SGHDT and YYEEEE. This CDR3 region has 13 residues. The chain's CDR3 is CASSSQGLRGYTF. CDR3 nucleotide sequence: TGTGCCAGCAGTTCACAGGGGTTGAGAGGCTACACCTTC.

This chain links TRBV5-4 with TRBJ1-1; 7 nucleotides line up with TRBD1. Trimming took 5 bases from V and 4 from J; bases not matched to a gene: 8. The CDR3 runs to 14 residues. Germline CDR1 and CDR2: SGHNT and YYREEE (reference sequence). CDR3 nucleotides: TGTGCCAGCAGGGCGCAGGGGGGTGGCACTGAAGCTTTCTTT. It is translated as CASRAQGGGTEAFF. Variable domain in full (rest from reference TRBV5-4 and TRBJ1-1): ETGVTQSPTHLIKTRGQQVTLRCSSQSGHNTVSWYQQALGQGPQFIFQYYREEENGRGNFPPRFSGLQFPNYSSELNVNALELDDSALYLCASRAQGGGTEAFFGQGTRLTVV.

A few counts support this clone. The chain is built from TRBV4-1 and TRBJ2-7, with 12 bases matching TRBD2. Germline CDR1 is MGHRA and CDR2 is YSYEKL. J lost 2 bases, V lost 3 bases, and 2 bases had no gene match. The CDR3 length is 15 residues. The CDR3 spells CASSHPSGGAYEQYF. The DNA for the CDR3 is TGCGCCAGCAGCCACCCTAGCGGGGGGGCCTACGAGCAGTACTTC.

The chain employs TRBV28 and TRBJ2-5, with D possibly matching TRBD1 (8 bases). Trimming removed 7 bases from V and 5 bases from J, with 17 bases in between. The CDR3 sequence is 14 residues long. Per the germline V gene, CDR1 is MDHEN and CDR2 is SYDVKM. DNA for the CDR3: TGTGCCAGCACCTCCGGACAGGGAGGGGAGACCCAGTACTTC. This sequence encodes CASTSGQGGETQYF.

V gene TRBV7-2 combines with J gene TRBJ2-7; TRBD2 aligns across 14 bases. Per the germline V gene, CDR1 is SGHTA and CDR2 is FQGNSA. This CDR3 comprises 17 residues. With V trimmed by 5 bases and J by 2 bases, 8 bases remained unmatched. The CDR3 loop reads CASSRPTSGRAPYEQYF. CDR3 DNA: TGTGCCAGCAGCCGACCGACTAGCGGGAGGGCCCCCTACGAGCAGTACTTC.

Details on this clone: The same CDR3 also results from other DNA sequences found in this sample. The rearrangement uses TRBV6-5 and TRBJ1-1; D gene ambiguous. The CDR3 is 14 amino acids. The ends were cut back, 2 bases at V and 0 bases at J, with 7 bases in the middle. CDR1 is MNHEY and CDR2 is SVGAGI in the germline V gene. This CDR3 is CASSYGGMNTEAFF. In nucleotides, the CDR3 is TGTGCCAGCAGTTACGGAGGTATGAACACTGAAGCTTTCTTT.

The chain employs TRBV5-8 and TRBJ1-5, with D perhaps matching TRBD1 (5 bases). V lost 0 bases to trimming and J lost 3 bases, with 10 bases between them. The length of the CDR3 is 15 residues. Germline V gene data show CDR1 as SGHTS and CDR2 as YDEGEE. In DNA form, the CDR3 reads TGTGCCAGCAGCTTGGGGAGCAGGGCCAATCAGCCCCAGCATTTT. It codes for CASSLGSRANQPQHF. The full variable domain, its missing parts supplied by reference TRBV5-8 and TRBJ1-5, is EAGVTQSPTHLIKTRGQQATLRCSPISGHTSVYWYQQALGLGLQFLLWYDEGEERNRGNFPPRFSGRQFPNYSSELNVNALELEDSALYLCASSLGSRANQPQHFGDGTRLSIL.

This chain joins TRBV2 and TRBJ1-2, with D perhaps TRBD1 (5 bases). Trimming shortened V by 0 bases and J by 3 bases, and 11 bases separated the two germline ends. Germline V lookup: CDR1 SNHLY, CDR2 FYNNEI. This CDR3 spans 15 amino acids. CDR3 in amino acids: CASSEAIRADYGYTF. The CDR3 nucleotides are TGTGCCAGCAGTGAAGCGATCAGGGCGGACTATGGCTACACCTTC.

The rearrangement uses TRBV7-2 and TRBJ1-2; possible D gene TRBD1, 6 bases. The CDR3 contains 14 residues. CDR1 is SGHTA, CDR2 FQGNSA, per germline. Trimming removed 4 bases at V and 1 base at J, with 10 bases between. For the CDR3, the DNA is TGTGCCAGCAGCTCTAGGGGGTTTAACTATGGCTACACCTTC. Amino acid sequence: CASSSRGFNYGYTF.

The chain uses TRBV28 and TRBJ1-2; D perhaps matches TRBD1 (6 bases). Trimming cost V 1 base and J 8 bases, with 20 bases left between them. The CDR3 totals 16 residues. Germline CDR1 and CDR2: MDHEN and SYDVKM. The CDR3 nucleotides read TGTGCCAGCAGTTTATCCCAAAGCCGGGACAACGAAGGCTACACCTTC. Protein sequence: CASSLSQSRDNEGYTF.

The V call is TRBV29-1, the J call TRBJ2-7; perhaps TRBD1 as D (5 bases). The germline V gene encodes CDR1 SQVTM and CDR2 ANQGSEA. Trimming removed 4 bases from V and 6 bases from J, with 10 bases in between. CDR3 length: 11 amino acids. CDR3 protein: CSVVLRGEQYF. The CDR3 DNA follows: TGCAGCGTTGTGTTAAGGGGCGAGCAGTACTTC.

The rearrangement links TRBV5-6 to TRBJ2-2, with 7 bases that match TRBD2. The CDR3 has 16 amino acids. Unmatched junction bases numbered 8, after V lost 2 bases and J lost 4 bases. CDR1 is SGHDT and CDR2 is YYEEEE in the germline V gene. CDR3: CASSFNVWGGTGELFF. The CDR3 DNA reads TGTGCCAGCAGCTTTAATGTGTGGGGGGGCACCGGGGAGCTGTTTTTT.

This chain uses TRBV19 with TRBJ2-3; 7 nucleotides line up with TRBD2. Germline V gene data show CDR1 as LNHDA and CDR2 as SQIVND (reference sequence). The CDR3 runs to 16 residues. V trimming: 3 bases; J trimming: 3 bases; junction bases outside the gene matches: 9. CDR3 coding DNA: TGTGCCAGTAGTATGTTTCCGGCGGGAGTAACAGATACGCAGTATTTT. Its protein is CASSMFPAGVTDTQYF.

This chain uses TRBV21-1 with TRBJ1-2; the table names TRBD1, a call not compared with the DNA. TRBV21-1 is tagged as a pseudogene. There are 19 residues in the CDR3. The CDR3 sequence: CASSKAPLPRGRSCRGYTF. CDR3 bases: TGTGCCAGCAGCAAAGCCCCACTCCCCAGGGGACGATCGTGTCGCGGCTACACCTTC.

The rearrangement links TRBV19 to TRBJ2-7, with 9 positions matching TRBD1. CDR3 length: 15 amino acids. CDR1 is LNHDA, CDR2 SQIVND, per germline (reference sequence). J gave up 2 bases and V 3 bases, and 5 bases lay outside the gene matches. This chain's CDR3 is CASSIGTGMTYEQYF. CDR3 nucleotides: TGTGCCAGTAGTATCGGGACAGGGATGACCTACGAGCAGTACTTC.

The chain links TRBV11-1 to TRBJ2-5, with TRBD1 matching over 10 bases. This CDR3 spans 17 amino acids. V lost 6 bases to trimming and J lost 4 bases; unmatched junction nucleotides: 14. The germline V gene has CDR1 SGHAT and CDR2 FQDESV (reference sequence). The CDR3 reads CASRGTTPGQGRETQYF. The CDR3 region has the DNA TGTGCCAGCAGAGGTACAACTCCGGGACAGGGGAGAGAGACCCAGTACTTC.

J is TRBJ2-7 and V is TRBV9; 9 bases agree with TRBD2. Germline V lookup: CDR1 SGDLS, CDR2 YYNGEE. The CDR3 is 15 amino acids. Germline trimming cut 1 base from V and 2 bases from J; bases unmatched to any gene: 4. The CDR3 sequence: CASSVLAGGAYEQYF. In DNA form, the CDR3 reads TGTGCCAGCAGCGTACTTGCGGGGGGGGCCTACGAGCAGTACTTC.

The chain has TRBV29-1 and TRBJ1-2; 9 positions match TRBD1. The germline gives CDR1 SQVTM, CDR2 ANQGSEA. The CDR3 consists of 14 residues. The J segment lost 4 bases and the V segment lost 7 bases, leaving 10 bases of the junction unmatched. CDR3 loop: CSAAPGTGPYGYTF. DNA for the CDR3: TGCAGCGCCGCGCCCGGGACAGGGCCCTATGGCTACACCTTC.

V gene TRBV4-2 combines with J gene TRBJ2-7; 10 positions match TRBD2. Germline CDR1 reads LGHNA; CDR2 reads YNFKEQ. The ends lost 5 bases at V and 2 bases at J; junction bases unmatched: 3. The CDR3 extends over 14 amino acids. The CDR3 DNA reads TGTGCCAGCAGCGCTAGCGGGAGCACCTACGAGCAGTACTTC. Translation: CASSASGSTYEQYF.

This clone was counted a few times. The rearrangement joins TRBV6-5 to TRBJ1-5; 7 nucleotides match TRBD1. J was trimmed by 9 bases and V by 6 bases; bases with no gene match: 8. Germline V CDR1 and CDR2: MNHEY, SVGAGI. The CDR3 loop spans 13 amino acids. In DNA form, the CDR3 reads TGTGCCAGCAGAGGACAGGAGGCAGGGCCCCAGCATTTT. It translates to CASRGQEAGPQHF.

The chain uses TRBV28 and TRBJ1-4, with 7 bases aligning to TRBD1. J lost 8 bases, V lost 3 bases, and 6 bases had no gene match. CDR3 length: 14 amino acids. CDR1 is MDHEN, CDR2 SYDVKM, per germline. The CDR3 loop reads CASSFRTGGEKLFF. CDR3 DNA: TGTGCCAGCAGTTTCAGGACAGGCGGAGAAAAACTGTTTTTT.

The J gene is TRBJ1-1, the V gene TRBV30, with D perhaps matching TRBD1 (6 bases). The CDR3 runs 13 residues. V dropped 6 bases and J dropped 0 bases, with 11 bases sitting between them. Germline V lookup: CDR1 GTSNPN, CDR2 SVGIG (reference sequence). CDR3 protein: CACTSGVNTEAFF. The CDR3 DNA follows: TGTGCCTGTACCTCAGGGGTGAACACTGAAGCTTTCTTT.

The chain has TRBV6-5 and TRBJ2-7; D gene ambiguous. Germline assignment: CDR1 MNHEY and CDR2 SVGAGI. The CDR3 contains 11 residues. V was cut by 6 bases and J by 3 bases, with 6 bases left in between. The CDR3 DNA reads as TGTGCCAGCAGCAGACTCTACGAGCAGTACTTC. This sequence encodes CASSRLYEQYF.

The chain couples TRBV7-9 to TRBJ1-2, with TRBD1 matching 9 bases. Per the germline V gene, CDR1 is SEHNR and CDR2 is FQNEAQ (reference sequence). V gave up 5 bases and J gave up 7 bases; unmatched junction bases: 11. The CDR3 sequence is 15 residues long. The DNA of the CDR3 is TGTGCCAGCAGCCCCGGGACAGGGCGTAAGTCTGGCTACACCTTC. It codes for CASSPGTGRKSGYTF.